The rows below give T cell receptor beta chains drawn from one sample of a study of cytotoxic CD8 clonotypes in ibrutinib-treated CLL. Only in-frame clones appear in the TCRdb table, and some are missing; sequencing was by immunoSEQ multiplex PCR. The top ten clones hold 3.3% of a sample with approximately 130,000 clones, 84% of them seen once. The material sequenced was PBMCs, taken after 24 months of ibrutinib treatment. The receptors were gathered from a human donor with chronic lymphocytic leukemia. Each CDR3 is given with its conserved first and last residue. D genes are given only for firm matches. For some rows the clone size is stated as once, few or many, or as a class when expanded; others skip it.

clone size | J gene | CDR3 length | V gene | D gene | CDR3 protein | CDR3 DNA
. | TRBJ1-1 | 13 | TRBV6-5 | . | CASSYVLNTEAFF | TGTGCCAGCAGTTACGTGTTGAACACTGAAGCTTTCTTT
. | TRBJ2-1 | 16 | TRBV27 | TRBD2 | CASSSRLAPKVNEQFF | TGTGCCAGCAGTTCCCGACTAGCGCCGAAGGTGAATGAGCAGTTCTTC
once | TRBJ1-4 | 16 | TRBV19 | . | CASSIYLGGADEKLFF | TGTGCCAGTAGTATATATTTGGGGGGCGCGGATGAAAAACTGTTTTTT
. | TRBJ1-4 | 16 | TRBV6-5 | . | CASSYQPPGVGEKLFF | TGTGCCAGCAGTTACCAACCCCCTGGCGTGGGAGAAAAACTGTTTTTT
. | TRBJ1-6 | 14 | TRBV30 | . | CAWRNGAPNSPLHF | TGTGCCTGGAGGAACGGGGCCCCTAATTCACCCCTCCACTTT
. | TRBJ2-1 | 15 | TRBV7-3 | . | CASSAPGLNYNEQFF | TGTGCCAGCAGCGCTCCGGGACTGAATTACAATGAGCAGTTCTTC
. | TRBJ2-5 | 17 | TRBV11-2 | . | CASSSAILRGREETQYF | TGTGCCAGCAGCTCTGCTATTCTCAGGGGGCGGGAGGAGACCCAGTACTTC
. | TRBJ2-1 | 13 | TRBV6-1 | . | CASGRYLYNEQFF | TGTGCCAGCGGGAGGTATCTCTACAATGAGCAGTTCTTC
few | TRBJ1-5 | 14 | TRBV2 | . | CASSEQGLDQPQHF | TGTGCCAGCAGTGAGCAGGGGTTGGATCAGCCCCAGCATTTT
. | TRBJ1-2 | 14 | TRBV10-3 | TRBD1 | CAISEEDRVDGYTF | TGTGCCATCAGTGAGGAGGACAGGGTCGATGGCTACACCTTC
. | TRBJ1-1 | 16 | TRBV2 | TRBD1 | CASSQRQGGMNTEAFF | TGTGCCAGCAGCCAAAGACAGGGTGGGATGAACACTGAAGCTTTCTTT
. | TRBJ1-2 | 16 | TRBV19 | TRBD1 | CASSTRDRVKNYGYTF | TGTGCCAGTAGTACCCGGGACAGGGTCAAAAACTATGGCTACACCTTC
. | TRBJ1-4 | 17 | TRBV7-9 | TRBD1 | CASSLSYGQDINEKLFF | TGTGCCAGCAGCTTGTCTTACGGACAGGACATTAATGAAAAACTGTTTTTT
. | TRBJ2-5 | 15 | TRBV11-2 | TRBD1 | CASSPGPGGRETQYF | TGTGCCAGCAGCCCAGGGCCAGGGGGACGAGAGACCCAGTACTTC
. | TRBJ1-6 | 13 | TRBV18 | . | CASSPKDDSPLHF | TGTGCCAGCTCACCAAAGGACGATTCACCCCTCCACTTT
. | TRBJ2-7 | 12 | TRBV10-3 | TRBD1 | CANGQGIYEQYF | TGTGCCAACGGACAGGGAATTTACGAGCAGTACTTC
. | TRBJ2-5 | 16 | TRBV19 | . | CASSKGTGLHQETQYF | TGTGCCAGTAGTAAGGGTACAGGACTCCACCAAGAGACCCAGTACTTC
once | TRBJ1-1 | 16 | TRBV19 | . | CASSQESSRENTEAFF | TGTGCCAGTAGTCAAGAGAGCTCCCGGGAAAACACTGAAGCTTTCTTT
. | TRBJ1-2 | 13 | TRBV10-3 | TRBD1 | CAISDGTGRGYTF | TGTGCCATCAGTGATGGGACAGGACGCGGCTACACCTTC
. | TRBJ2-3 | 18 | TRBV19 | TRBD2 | CASSSTGTSGDVTDTQYF | TGTGCCAGTAGTAGCACCGGGACTAGCGGGGATGTGACAGATACGCAGTATTTT
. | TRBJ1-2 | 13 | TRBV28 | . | CASSLAGLDGYTF | TGTGCCAGCAGTTTAGCGGGACTGGATGGCTACACCTTC
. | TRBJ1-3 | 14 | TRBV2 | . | CATKAGSSGNTIYF | TGTGCCACTAAAGCGGGCAGCTCTGGAAACACCATATATTTT
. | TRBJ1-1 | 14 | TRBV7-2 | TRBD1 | CASRLETGGTEAFF | TGTGCCAGCAGACTGGAGACAGGGGGCACTGAAGCTTTCTTT
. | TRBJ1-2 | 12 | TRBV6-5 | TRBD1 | CASSSGTGGYTF | TGTGCCAGCAGCTCCGGGACAGGGGGCTACACCTTC
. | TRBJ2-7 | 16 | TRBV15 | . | CATSRARDTRSYEQYF | TGTGCCACCAGCAGGGCCCGGGACACCCGCTCCTACGAGCAGTACTTC
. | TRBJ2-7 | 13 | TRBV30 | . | CAWSSGASYEQYF | TGTGCCTGGAGTTCAGGAGCCTCCTACGAGCAGTACTTC
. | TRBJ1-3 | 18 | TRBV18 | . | CASSPPFLGGADGNTIYF | TGTGCCAGCTCACCTCCTTTCTTGGGGGGCGCTGATGGAAACACCATATATTTT
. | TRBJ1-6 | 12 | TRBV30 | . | CAWSFSNSPLHF | TGTGCCTGGAGTTTTAGTAATTCACCCCTCCACTTT
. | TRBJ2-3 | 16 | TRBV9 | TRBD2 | CASSQAGARRTDTQYF | TGTGCCAGCAGCCAAGCGGGGGCCCGCCGGACAGATACGCAGTATTTT
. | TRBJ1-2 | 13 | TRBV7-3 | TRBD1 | CASSWDRDYGYTF | TGTGCCAGCAGCTGGGACAGGGACTATGGCTACACCTTC
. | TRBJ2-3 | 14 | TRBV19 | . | CATPGRRGTDTQYF | TGTGCCACCCCGGGACGTCGGGGCACAGATACGCAGTATTTT
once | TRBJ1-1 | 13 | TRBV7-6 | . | CASSLGGFEAEHF | TGTGCCAGCAGCTTAGGGGGATTTGAAGCCGAGCATTTT
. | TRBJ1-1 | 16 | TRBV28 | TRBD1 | CASRRQGARGNTEAFF | TGTGCCAGCAGAAGACAGGGGGCAAGGGGGAACACTGAAGCTTTCTTT
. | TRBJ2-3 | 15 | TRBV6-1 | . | CASEQGRQITDTQYF | TGTGCCAGCGAACAGGGACGTCAAATCACAGATACGCAGTATTTT
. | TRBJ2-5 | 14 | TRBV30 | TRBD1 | CAWQTGGMKETQYF | TGTGCCTGGCAGACAGGGGGCATGAAAGAGACCCAGTACTTC
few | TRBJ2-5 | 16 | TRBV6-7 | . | CASSYRAWQGQETQYF | TGTGCCAGCAGTTATAGGGCGTGGCAGGGCCAAGAGACCCAGTACTTC
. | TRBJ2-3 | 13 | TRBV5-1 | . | CASSTGQFGTQYF | TGCGCCAGCAGCACTGGACAGTTTGGTACGCAGTATTTT
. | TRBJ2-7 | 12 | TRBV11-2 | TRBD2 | CASSPTREGQYF | TGTGCCAGCAGCCCAACCAGGGAGGGGCAGTACTTC
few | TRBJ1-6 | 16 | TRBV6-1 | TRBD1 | CASSALAGQDNSPLHF | TGTGCCAGCAGTGCACTTGCGGGACAGGATAATTCACCCCTCCACTTT